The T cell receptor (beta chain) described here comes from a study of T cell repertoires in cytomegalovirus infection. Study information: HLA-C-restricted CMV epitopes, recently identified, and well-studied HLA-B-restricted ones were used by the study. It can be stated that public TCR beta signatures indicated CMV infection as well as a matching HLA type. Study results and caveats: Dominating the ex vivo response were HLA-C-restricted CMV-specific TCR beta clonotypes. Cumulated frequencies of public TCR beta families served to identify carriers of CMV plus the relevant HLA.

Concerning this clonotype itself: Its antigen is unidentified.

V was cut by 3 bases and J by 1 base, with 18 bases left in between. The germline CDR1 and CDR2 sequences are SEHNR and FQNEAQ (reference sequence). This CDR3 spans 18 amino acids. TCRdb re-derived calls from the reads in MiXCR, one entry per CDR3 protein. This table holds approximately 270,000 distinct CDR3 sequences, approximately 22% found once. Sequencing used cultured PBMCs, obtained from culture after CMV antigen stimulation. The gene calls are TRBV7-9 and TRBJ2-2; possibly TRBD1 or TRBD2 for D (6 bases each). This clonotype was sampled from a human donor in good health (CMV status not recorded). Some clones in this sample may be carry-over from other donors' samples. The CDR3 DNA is TGTGCCAGCAGCTTTGCCGGGGGCAGGCGGGAGAACACCGGGGAGCTGTTTTTT. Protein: CASSFAGGRRENTGELFF.